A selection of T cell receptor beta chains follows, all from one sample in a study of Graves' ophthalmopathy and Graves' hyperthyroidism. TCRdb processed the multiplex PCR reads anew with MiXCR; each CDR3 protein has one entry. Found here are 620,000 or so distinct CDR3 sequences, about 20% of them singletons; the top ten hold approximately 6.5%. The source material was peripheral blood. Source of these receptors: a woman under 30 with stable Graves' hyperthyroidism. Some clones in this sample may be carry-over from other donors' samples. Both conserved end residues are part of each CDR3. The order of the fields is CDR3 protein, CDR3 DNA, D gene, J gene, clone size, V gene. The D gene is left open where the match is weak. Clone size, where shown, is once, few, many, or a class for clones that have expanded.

CDR3aa: CASSPGGGAFPF; CDR3nt: TGTGCCAGCAGCCCCGGGGGGGGGGCCTTCCCTTTT; d_gene: -; j_gene: TRBJ1-1; abundance: many; v_gene: TRBV11-2
CDR3aa: CASRDQGWLTEAFF; CDR3nt: TGTGCCAGCAGGGATCAGGGTTGGCTCACTGAAGCTTTCTTT; d_gene: -; j_gene: TRBJ1-1; abundance: many; v_gene: TRBV12-3/TRBV12-4
CDR3aa: CASRIPGDTEAFF; CDR3nt: TGTGCCAGCAGAATCCCAGGTGACACTGAAGCTTTCTTT; d_gene: -; j_gene: TRBJ1-1; abundance: few; v_gene: TRBV12-3/TRBV12-4
CDR3aa: CSARAVQGAYPEGPEAFF; CDR3nt: TGCAGTGCTAGAGCGGTACAGGGGGCATACCCCGAGGGCCCTGAAGCTTTCTTT; d_gene: TRBD1; j_gene: TRBJ1-1; abundance: -; v_gene: TRBV20-1
CDR3aa: CASSLGRTGSQPQHF; CDR3nt: TGTGCCAGCAGCTTAGGAAGGACAGGGTCTCAGCCCCAGCATTTT; d_gene: TRBD1; j_gene: TRBJ1-5; abundance: -; v_gene: TRBV7-8
CDR3aa: CASSPPQGNSYEQYF; CDR3nt: TGTGCCAGCAGTCCCCCGCAGGGGAATTCCTACGAGCAGTACTTC; d_gene: -; j_gene: TRBJ2-7; abundance: -; v_gene: TRBV28
CDR3aa: CASSRGGVPRAFF; CDR3nt: TGTGCCAGCAGCCGGGGAGGGGTGCCCCGCGCTTTCTTT; d_gene: -; j_gene: TRBJ1-1; abundance: -; v_gene: TRBV12-3/TRBV12-4
CDR3aa: CASSVEEGSYEQYF; CDR3nt: TGTGCCAGCAGTGTTGAGGAGGGCAGCTACGAGCAGTACTTC; d_gene: -; j_gene: TRBJ2-7; abundance: many; v_gene: TRBV6-1
CDR3aa: CASIAGTGRLEAFF; CDR3nt: TGTGCCAGCATCGCCGGGACAGGACGCCTTGAAGCTTTCTTT; d_gene: TRBD1; j_gene: TRBJ1-1; abundance: many; v_gene: TRBV2
CDR3aa: CASSFWGQAEAFF; CDR3nt: TGTGCCAGCAGCTTTTGGGGGCAGGCTGAAGCTTTCTTT; d_gene: -; j_gene: TRBJ1-1; abundance: -; v_gene: TRBV13
CDR3aa: CSVGQGAVTEAFF; CDR3nt: TGCAGCGTGGGACAGGGGGCGGTCACTGAAGCTTTCTTT; d_gene: TRBD1; j_gene: TRBJ1-1; abundance: many; v_gene: TRBV29-1
CDR3aa: CASSESTGVYINSPLHF; CDR3nt: TGTGCCAGCAGTGAATCGACAGGGGTATATATTAATTCACCCCTCCACTTT; d_gene: TRBD1; j_gene: TRBJ1-6; abundance: many; v_gene: TRBV6-1
CDR3aa: CASSQEGGPSYEQYF; CDR3nt: TGTGCCAGCTCACAAGAGGGAGGGCCTTCCTACGAGCAGTACTTC; d_gene: TRBD2; j_gene: TRBJ2-7; abundance: few; v_gene: TRBV18
CDR3aa: CASSYFGQFQDGELFF; CDR3nt: TGTGCCAGCAGCTACTTCGGACAGTTTCAGGACGGGGAGCTGTTTTTT; d_gene: -; j_gene: TRBJ2-2; abundance: -; v_gene: TRBV11-2
CDR3aa: CATRTANTEAFF; CDR3nt: TGTGCCACCCGGACCGCGAACACTGAAGCTTTCTTT; d_gene: -; j_gene: TRBJ1-1; abundance: -; v_gene: TRBV10-3
CDR3aa: CASSPGSFREQYF; CDR3nt: TGTGCCAGCAGCCCCGGGAGCTTCCGCGAGCAGTACTTC; d_gene: -; j_gene: TRBJ2-7; abundance: many; v_gene: TRBV7-2
CDR3aa: CASSPGGGLGEAFF; CDR3nt: TGCGCCAGCAGCCCCGGCGGGGGTTTGGGTGAAGCTTTCTTT; d_gene: -; j_gene: TRBJ1-1; abundance: many; v_gene: TRBV5-1
CDR3aa: CASSFTTGGPRTQYF; CDR3nt: TGTGCCAGCAGTTTCACCACCGGGGGCCCGAGGACCCAGTACTTC; d_gene: -; j_gene: TRBJ2-5; abundance: -; v_gene: TRBV28
CDR3aa: CASSGGSAVGTQYF; CDR3nt: TGCGCCAGCAGTGGGGGGTCCGCCGTTGGGACCCAGTACTTC; d_gene: -; j_gene: TRBJ2-5; abundance: many; v_gene: TRBV10-1
CDR3aa: CASSLGAAFLELEAFF; CDR3nt: TGTGCCAGCAGCTTAGGTGCGGCCTTCTTAGAGCTAGAAGCTTTCTTT; d_gene: -; j_gene: TRBJ1-1; abundance: many; v_gene: TRBV7-9
CDR3aa: CASSQGLAKNTQYF; CDR3nt: TGTGCCAGCAGTCAGGGGCTAGCCAAAAACACTCAGTACTTC; d_gene: -; j_gene: TRBJ2-4; abundance: -; v_gene: TRBV6-4
CDR3aa: CASSPREGGEQYF; CDR3nt: TGTGCCAGCTCACCACGAGAGGGCGGCGAGCAGTACTTC; d_gene: -; j_gene: TRBJ2-7; abundance: -; v_gene: TRBV18
CDR3aa: CSARDMDRANQPQHF; CDR3nt: TGCAGTGCTAGAGACATGGACAGGGCAAATCAGCCCCAGCATTTT; d_gene: TRBD1; j_gene: TRBJ1-5; abundance: many; v_gene: TRBV20-1
CDR3aa: CASSTSPPRDTEAFF; CDR3nt: TGTGCCAGCAGTACAAGCCCCCCTCGGGACACTGAAGCTTTCTTT; d_gene: -; j_gene: TRBJ1-1; abundance: -; v_gene: TRBV27
CDR3aa: CASSPSTGGWNQPQHF; CDR3nt: TGTGCCAGCAGCCCTTCGACAGGGGGTTGGAATCAGCCCCAGCATTTT; d_gene: TRBD1; j_gene: TRBJ1-5; abundance: many; v_gene: TRBV11-2
CDR3aa: CAWIQGGDLRGYTF; CDR3nt: TGTGCCTGGATACAGGGAGGGGATCTGAGGGGCTACACCTTC; d_gene: -; j_gene: TRBJ1-2; abundance: many; v_gene: TRBV30
CDR3aa: CASGGGLLRQETQYF; CDR3nt: TGTGCCAGCGGGGGGGGCCTACTACGCCAAGAGACCCAGTACTTC; d_gene: -; j_gene: TRBJ2-5; abundance: -; v_gene: TRBV3-1
CDR3aa: CASSLEWNMNTEAFF; CDR3nt: TGTGCCAGCAGTTTAGAGTGGAACATGAACACTGAAGCTTTCTTT; d_gene: -; j_gene: TRBJ1-1; abundance: many; v_gene: TRBV12-3/TRBV12-4